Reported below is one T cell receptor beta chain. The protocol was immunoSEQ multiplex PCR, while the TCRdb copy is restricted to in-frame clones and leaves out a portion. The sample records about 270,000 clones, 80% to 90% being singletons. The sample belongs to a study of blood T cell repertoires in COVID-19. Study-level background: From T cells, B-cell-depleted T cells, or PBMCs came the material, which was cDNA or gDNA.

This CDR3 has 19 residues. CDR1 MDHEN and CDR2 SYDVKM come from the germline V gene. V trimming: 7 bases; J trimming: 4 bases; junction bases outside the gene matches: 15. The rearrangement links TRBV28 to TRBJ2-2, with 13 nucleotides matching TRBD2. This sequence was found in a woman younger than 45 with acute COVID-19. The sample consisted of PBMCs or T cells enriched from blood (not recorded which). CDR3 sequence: CASTQPLGLAGAGTGELFF. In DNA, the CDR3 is TGTGCCAGCACCCAACCTCTCGGACTAGCGGGAGCCGGCACCGGGGAGCTGTTTTTT.